The 17 T cell receptor beta chains below all came from one sample that was sequenced in a study of PD-1 blockade in classical Hodgkin lymphoma. Relapse after autologous stem cell transplantation occurred in every patient, and brentuximab vedotin exposure varied. Here immunoSEQ multiplex PCR was the method, and the copy in TCRdb shows in-frame clones only, minus some. The table records about 17,000 clones, 75% to 85% of them present only once. Sequenced here: peripheral blood mononuclear cells (PBMCs), sampled at baseline. The receptors stem from a human donor with classical Hodgkin lymphoma.

This chain links TRBV7-3 with TRBJ1-1, with D unresolved. CDR1 SGHTA and CDR2 FQGTGA come from the germline V gene. Between the trimmed V and J ends, which lost 0 bases and 6 bases, there was a span of 8 bases. The CDR3 is made up of 13 amino acids. The CDR3 nucleotides are TGTGCCAGCAGCTTAACTGTCCGGTCTGAAGCTTTCTTT. This codes for CASSLTVRSEAFF. Supplemented by reference TRBV7-3 and TRBJ1-1, the full variable domain reads GAGVSQTPSNKVTEKGKYVELRCDPISGHTALYWYRQSLGQGPEFLIYFQGTGAADDSGLPNDRFFAVRPEGSVSTLKIQRTERGDSAVYLCASSLTVRSEAFFGQGTRLTVV.

V is TRBV5-4 and J is TRBJ1-4; D remains unclear. This CDR3 has 17 amino acids. Germline V lookup: CDR1 SGHNT, CDR2 YYREEE (reference sequence). V dropped 0 bases and J dropped 7 bases, with 19 bases sitting between them. The CDR3 protein is CASSLADNGRTTEKLFF. As DNA, the CDR3 is TGTGCCAGCAGCTTGGCTGACAATGGTCGAACGACTGAAAAACTGTTTTTT.

This clone has just a few counts. The CDR3 is CASSRPLPGTTEQFF. The CDR3 nucleotides are TGTGCCAGTAGTAGACCCCTCCCCGGGACTACCGAGCAGTTCTTC. V gene TRBV19 combines with J gene TRBJ2-1; the match to TRBD2 covers 7 bases. This CDR3 comprises 15 residues. Germline V gene data show CDR1 as LNHDA and CDR2 as SQIVND (reference sequence). Trimming removed 4 bases from V and 10 bases from J; junction bases left unmatched: 13.

The chain employs TRBV2 and TRBJ1-2; D unresolved. There are 15 residues in the CDR3. Trimming removed 6 bases at V and 0 bases at J, with 14 bases between. Germline CDR1 SNHLY, CDR2 FYNNEI. This CDR3 reads CASRSTGRANYGYTF. The CDR3 coding sequence is TGTGCCAGCAGGTCGACCGGTCGCGCTAACTATGGCTACACCTTC. The full variable domain, in which reference TRBV2 and TRBJ1-2 provide the parts outside the CDR3, is EPEVTQTPSHQVTQMGQEVILRCVPISNHLYFYWYRQILGQKVEFLVSFYNNEISEKSEIFDDQFSVERPDGSNFTLKIRSTKLEDSAMYFCASRSTGRANYGYTFGSGTRLTVV.

The chain uses TRBV9 and TRBJ1-5; 9 bases are shared with TRBD1. The CDR3 consists of 15 residues. After removal of 4 bases from V and 6 bases from J, the junction contained 8 bases not matched to a gene. Germline V gene lookup returns CDR1 SGDLS and CDR2 YYNGEE. The CDR3 sequence: CASSPGTGTSQPQHF. CDR3 nucleotide sequence: TGTGCCAGCAGCCCCGGGACAGGGACATCTCAGCCCCAGCATTTT.

The rearrangement uses TRBV4-3 and TRBJ2-7, with 10 bases matching TRBD1. J was trimmed by 2 bases and V by 1 base; bases with no gene match: 11. CDR1 LGHNA and CDR2 YSLEER come from the germline V gene. The CDR3 has 18 residues. Here the CDR3 reads CASSQVYLPGTGAYEQYF. CDR3 sequence (DNA): TGCGCCAGCAGCCAAGTCTACCTACCCGGGACAGGGGCCTACGAGCAGTACTTC.

The sample holds one count of this clone. V gene TRBV6-1 combines with J gene TRBJ2-5; D is possibly TRBD1 or TRBD2 (6 bases each). This CDR3 comprises 14 residues. Germline loops: CDR1 MNHNS, CDR2 SASEGT. Trimming shortened V by 5 bases and J by 2 bases, and 12 bases separated the two germline ends. The CDR3 coding sequence is TGTGCCAGCAGTATCCGGGGGCGACAAGAGACCCAGTACTTC. Translation gives CASSIRGRQETQYF.

This chain joins TRBV13 and TRBJ2-3, with TRBD2 matching 11 bases. The CDR3 is 15 residues long. CDR1 PRHDT and CDR2 FYEKMQ come from the germline V gene (reference sequence). The V segment lost 4 bases and the J segment 6 bases; nucleotides outside the gene matches: 6. This CDR3 reads CASSSTSGGRDTQYF. Here the CDR3 DNA reads TGTGCCAGCAGCTCTACTAGCGGGGGTCGGGATACGCAGTATTTT.

V and J are TRBV9 and TRBJ2-3; possibly TRBD2 for D (6 bases). V lost 4 bases and J lost 4, with 16 bases in between. The CDR3 is made up of 15 amino acids. Germline V lookup: CDR1 SGDLS, CDR2 YYNGEE. The CDR3 DNA reads as TGTGCCAGCAGCCAAGGGGAGAGGGAGGCAGATACGCAGTATTTT. This translates into CASSQGEREADTQYF.

The genes are TRBV9 and TRBJ2-3; 13 nucleotides agree with TRBD2. Germline lookup yields CDR1 SGDLS and CDR2 YYNGEE. Trimming removed 4 bases from V and 3 bases from J; junction bases left unmatched: 5. The CDR3 has 16 residues. The CDR3 here is CASSLGTSGMTDTQYF. CDR3 nucleotide sequence: TGTGCCAGCAGCCTTGGGACTAGCGGGATGACAGATACGCAGTATTTT.

V gene TRBV5-1 combines with J gene TRBJ2-7; the match to TRBD2 covers 8 bases. Trimming removed 3 bases from V and 3 bases from J; junction bases left unmatched: 5. The length of the CDR3 is 14 residues. Looked up from germline, CDR1 is SGHRS and CDR2 is YFSETQ. CDR3 bases: TGCGCCAGCAGCTCCGGGACTAGACGCTACGAGCAGTACTTC. This encodes CASSSGTRRYEQYF. The whole variable domain, filled in from reference TRBV5-1 and TRBJ2-7, reads KAGVTQTPRYLIKTRGQQVTLSCSPISGHRSVSWYQQTPGQGLQFLFEYFSETQRNKGNFPGRFSGRQFSNSRSEMNVSTLELGDSALYLCASSSGTRRYEQYFGPGTRLTVT.

This chain uses TRBV4-1 with TRBJ1-4; TRBD1 is a possible D gene (5 bases). V dropped 0 bases and J dropped 5 bases, with 7 bases sitting between them. The CDR3 is made up of 14 amino acids. CDR1 and CDR2 (germline): MGHRA, YSYEKL. In DNA form, the CDR3 reads TGCGCCAGCAGCCAAGACAAGGGGAATGAAAAACTGTTTTTT. Translation: CASSQDKGNEKLFF.

The chain links TRBV19 to TRBJ2-1; TRBD1 is a possible D gene (5 bases). This CDR3 is built from 15 residues. The V end lost 5 bases, the J end lost 6 bases, and 17 bases lay between the germline ends. Germline loops: CDR1 LNHDA, CDR2 SQIVND (reference sequence). The CDR3 coding sequence is TGTGCCAGTAGTCTTACTTGGGGCTCAGGCAATGAGCAGTTCTTC. Protein product: CASSLTWGSGNEQFF.

V is TRBV5-1 and J is TRBJ2-1; TRBD1 agrees at 8 bases. CDR1 is SGHRS, CDR2 YFSETQ, per germline. V shed 4 bases, J shed 5 bases, and the junction held 11 bases outside the gene matches. The CDR3 runs to 16 residues. CDR3 loop: CASSPSRRTGNNEQFF. CDR3 nucleotides: TGCGCCAGCAGCCCAAGTCGTCGGACAGGGAACAATGAGCAGTTCTTC.

The chain combines TRBV7-7 with TRBJ2-5; D call uncertain. The CDR3 extends over 14 amino acids. Germline CDR1 and CDR2: SSHAT and FNYEAQ (reference sequence). The V end lost 5 bases, the J end lost 5 bases, and 15 bases lay between the germline ends. This chain's CDR3 is CASSPQINGETQYF. In nucleotides, the CDR3 is TGTGCCAGCAGCCCCCAAATTAATGGCGAGACCCAGTACTTC.

The CDR3 coding sequence is TGTGCCAGCAGTGAGGGACTAGCGAGGGAGTATTTT. This sequence encodes CASSEGLAREYF. This rearrangement joins TRBV2 to TRBJ2-3; 10 bases line up with TRBD2. The junction had 4 bases not matched to a gene; V was cut back by 3 bases and J by 13 bases. The CDR3 sequence is 12 residues long. CDR1 and CDR2 (germline): SNHLY, FYNNEI. Full variable domain (missing parts from reference TRBV2 and TRBJ2-3): EPEVTQTPSHQVTQMGQEVILRCVPISNHLYFYWYRQILGQKVEFLVSFYNNEISEKSEIFDDQFSVERPDGSNFTLKIRSTKLEDSAMYFCASSEGLAREYFGPGTRLTVL.

The chain employs TRBV28 and TRBJ1-5; TRBD1 might be the D (6 bases). The CDR3 is made up of 16 amino acids. Germline lookup yields CDR1 MDHEN and CDR2 SYDVKM. Trimming took 1 base from V and 1 from J, leaving 11 bases between them. CDR3 sequence (DNA): TGTGCCAGCAGTTTATTGGGGGGCTCCAGCAATCAGCCCCAGCATTTT. It translates to CASSLLGGSSNQPQHF.